This TCR beta chain was sequenced during a study of CD8 T cells in ankylosing spondylitis. The study's findings and limits: Several of the motif variants were reported before in synovial fluid and blood from reactive arthritis. Seven to nine highly homologous variants formed a TCR beta motif that appeared characteristic of ankylosing spondylitis blood. Disease-linked clones reportedly showed significant enrichment in matched ankylosing spondylitis synovial fluid.

This clonotype appeared many times. The antigen is unknown. Quantitative 5'-RACE was performed with molecular barcodes, and it yielded the TCR beta libraries. TCRdb recomputed calls from the 5' RACE reads with MiXCR, one row per CDR3 protein. The data show 200,000 to 300,000 distinct CDR3 sequences, with roughly 25% seen just once and roughly 0.67% held by the top ten. Germline loops: CDR1 DFQATT, CDR2 SNEGSKA (reference sequence). The CDR3 is 15 residues long. The V gene lost 3 bases and the J gene lost 1 base, with 13 bases spanning the gap. This TCR was sampled from a male donor with ankylosing spondylitis or in good health (not recorded which). The sequencing sample was made of blood, either unsorted or a sorted T cell fraction (not recorded which). The chain recombines TRBV20-1 with TRBJ1-5; D gene unclear. Here the CDR3 reads CSASSPEESNQPQHF. The CDR3 DNA reads TGCAGTGCTAGTTCGCCCGAGGAGAGCAATCAGCCCCAGCATTTT.